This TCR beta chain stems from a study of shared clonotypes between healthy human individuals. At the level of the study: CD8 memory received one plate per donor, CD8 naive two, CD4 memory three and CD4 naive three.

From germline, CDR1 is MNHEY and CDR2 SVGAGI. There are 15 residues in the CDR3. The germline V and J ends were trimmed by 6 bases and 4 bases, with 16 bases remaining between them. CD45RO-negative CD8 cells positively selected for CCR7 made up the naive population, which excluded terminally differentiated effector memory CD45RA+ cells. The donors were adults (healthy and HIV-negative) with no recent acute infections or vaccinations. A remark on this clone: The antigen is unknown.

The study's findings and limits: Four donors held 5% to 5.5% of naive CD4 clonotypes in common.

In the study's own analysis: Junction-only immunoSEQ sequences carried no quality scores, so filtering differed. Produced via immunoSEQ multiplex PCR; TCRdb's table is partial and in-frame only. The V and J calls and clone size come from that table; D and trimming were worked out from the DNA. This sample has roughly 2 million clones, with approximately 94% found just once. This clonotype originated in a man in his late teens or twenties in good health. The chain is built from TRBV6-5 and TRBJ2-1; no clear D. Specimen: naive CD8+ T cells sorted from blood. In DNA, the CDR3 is TGTGCCAGCAGCGCTCGGGTCTCGCAATACAATGAGCAGTTCTTC. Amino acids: CASSARVSQYNEQFF.